This TCR beta chain was retrieved from a study of PD-L1 blockade in urothelial cancer. For the study at large: Prior chemotherapy regimens per patient numbered 0 to 3. Treatment start was followed by blood analysis at 3 weeks (second dose) and again at 6 weeks. A median blood sample held around 130,000 T cells and roughly 79,000 unique TCRs.

This clone was seen a few times. TCRdb keeps only in-frame clones here, not all; method: immunoSEQ multiplex PCR. This table has around 40,000 clones, more than 85% appearing once. Germline V lookup: CDR1 LGHNT, CDR2 FRNRAP. The CDR3 sequence is 14 residues long. V dropped 2 bases and J dropped 6 bases, with 10 bases sitting between them. Patients yielded 1 to 8 samples each, pretreatment and on-treatment. The specimen was PBMCs, collected around atezolizumab (anti-PD-L1) treatment. This sequence joins TRBV12-5 and TRBJ2-2; a possible D gene is TRBD1 (6 bases). This receptor was identified in a man between 60 and 75 years old with urothelial cancer. The DNA for the CDR3 is TGTGCTAGTGGTTTGTCAGGGGTTGCCGGGGAGCTGTTTTTT. This translates into CASGLSGVAGELFF. Based on the CDR3 plus reference TRBV12-5 and TRBJ2-2, the full variable domain is DARVTQTPRHKVTEMGQEVTMRCQPILGHNTVFWYRQTMMQGLELLAYFRNRAPLDDSGMPKDRFSAEMPDATLATLKIQPSEPRDSAVYFCASGLSGVAGELFFGEGSRLTVL.